This T cell receptor beta chain was captured in a study of identical twins. This CDR3 region has 15 residues. The V and J ends lost 0 bases and 5 bases respectively, with 14 bases between them. TCRdb reanalysed the 5' RACE reads using MiXCR and keeps one entry per CDR3 protein. The sample contains some 590,000 distinct CDR3 sequences, roughly 9.5% of which appear only once. Another study also made use of these data, one on yellow fever vaccine responses in identical twins.

The rearrangement links TRBV23-1 to TRBJ2-7, with unresolved D. TRBV23-1 is filed as an ORF, its function uncertain. Specimen: PBMCs. This sequence originates from a young woman in good health. CDR3 in amino acids: CASSQSSRLWDEQYF. In DNA, the CDR3 is TGCGCCAGCAGTCAATCGTCACGGCTCTGGGACGAGCAGTACTTC.